This T cell receptor beta chain was sequenced for a study of T cells after yellow fever vaccination (dated by TCRdb to between 2017 and 2020). General notes on the study: Libraries from fractions with low cell numbers were prepared with the SMART-Seq v4 Ultra Low Input RNA kit. To follow T-cell clones before and after both primary and booster YFV17D yellow fever vaccination, bulk TCR alpha and beta repertoires underwent longitudinal sequencing. Two healthy male donors, one aged 18 to 30 and one aged 30 to 40 years, made up the cohort. Blood was collected at multiple timepoints before and after primary and secondary immunization, and bulk PBMC replicates and cell subsets were isolated.

TCR cDNA was synthesized by 5'RACE template switching, which introduced a universal primer site and unique molecular identifiers. Priming for cDNA synthesis came from both the TCR alpha and TCR beta constant segments. Two PCR steps were used to amplify libraries, with sample barcodes and sequencing adapters being added in the second step. Sequencing of the libraries was done on either Illumina HiSeq 2500 (2x100 bp) or NovaSeq (2x150 bp). On the authors' methods: MIGEC was used to demultiplex reads and collapse the reads into UMI consensus sequences, and MiXCR was used for V(D)J alignment. Clonotypes responding to the vaccine were identified with edgeR on replicate PBMC samples, with the criteria of FDR below 0.01 and a log2 fold change above 5 up to day 15. Each bulk clonotype was labeled CD4 or CD8 based on which sequenced repertoire, CD4 or CD8, contained the clonotype at higher abundance. TCRdb cleaned the public reads at Q25 with fastp, built clones with MiXCR and kept in-frame beta chains. Duplicate CDR3 protein sequences are folded into a single record with the most common DNA and genes. These V and J calls derive from TCRdb rather than the authors' analysis. For this sample there are 450,000 to 600,000 distinct CDR3 sequences; around 17% appear just once. The ten top clones hold 17% of the sample.

General conclusions and limits of the study: Compared with the primary T-cell response, the secondary T-cell response was faster but weaker, reaching its peak on day 5 rather than on day 15. Computational filtering was needed because FACS-sorted repertoires could contain abundant contaminating clonotypes from the bulk population. Most clones expanded after primary vaccination were re-detected after the booster (96% of CD4 and more than 70% of CD8), suggesting broad memory maintenance. A small share of clonotypes was detected in both CD4 and CD8 compartments, with the overlap likely arising from convergent recombination. Because only a couple of donors were included in the study, the extent to which the findings can be generalized is limited.

The sample's treatment or condition, from its label and the paper: live attenuated yellow fever vaccine strain. At every blood-draw timepoint, two biological replicates of bulk PBMCs were collected. A standard Ficoll-Paque protocol was used to isolate PBMCs from peripheral blood. RNA was extracted with TriZol from bulk PBMCs, CD4 and CD8 fractions, and dextramer-positive and dextramer-negative fractions. On this clonotype: The antigen it recognizes is unknown. Qualities for individual bases were not recorded, and no much larger clone is one base off.

Material: PBMCs, obtained about 5 days after the first yellow fever vaccination. This sequence was found in a man in his late teens or twenties who received the YFV17D yellow fever vaccine.

The nucleotide sequence is TGTGCCAGCAGCCCCGCTAGCGGGGGGGCCGGAAAGCAGTTCTTC. This encodes CASSPASGGAGKQFF. The chain joins TRBV11-3 to TRBJ2-1, with 12 central nucleotides matching TRBD2. The CDR3, cysteine through phenylalanine, is 15 amino acids long. The read is trimmed to its CDR3 DNA, 45 bases read in frame from base 1. Compared with germline, V lacks 5 bases and J lacks 11 bases; bases without a gene match: 10. Based on the germline V gene, the CDR1 and CDR2 sequences are SGHNT and YENEEA.